The 5 T cell receptor beta chains below were found in one sample sequenced in a study of human T cells and chemical hapten exposure. Time point denoted: pre-sensitization, week 0. Treatment described: therapeutic diphenylcyclopropenone sensitization with weekly scalp DPC. Each CDR3 protein is one row after TCRdb ran MiXCR on the RACE reads. The sample has 250,000 or so distinct CDR3 sequences, more than 6.5% seen once. This specimen was whole blood, taken in connection with sensitization to the hapten diphenylcyclopropenone (DPC). The source is a woman between 40 and 50 years old with alopecia areata. Some clones in this sample may be carry-over from other donors' samples.

The chain has TRBV6-5 and TRBJ2-7; D may match TRBD1 or TRBD2 (5 bases each). Between the trimmed V and J ends, which lost 5 bases and 5 bases, there was a span of 19 bases. The CDR3 is 15 residues long. Germline V gene data show CDR1 as MNHEY and CDR2 as SVGAGI. CDR3 nucleotide sequence: TGTGCCAGCAGTCCCAGGGTGGGGAGCAGTGACGAGCAGTACTTC. Translation gives CASSPRVGSSDEQYF.

This rearrangement joins TRBV5-6 to TRBJ1-5; D not resolved. The V gene's germline CDR1 is SGHDT and CDR2 YYEEEE. Trimming removed 0 bases from V and 10 bases from J, with 14 bases in between. The CDR3 spans 14 residues. The DNA for the CDR3 is TGTGCCAGCAGCTTGGCGAGCCCGGGAAGTCCCCAGCATTTT. This codes for CASSLASPGSPQHF. Combining the CDR3 with reference TRBV5-6 and TRBJ1-5 gives the whole variable domain DAGVTQSPTHLIKTRGQQVTLRCSPKSGHDTVSWYQQALGQGPQFIFQYYEEEERQRGNFPDRFSGHQFPNYSSELNVNALLLGDSALYLCASSLASPGSPQHFGDGTRLSIL.

Ten or more counts support this clonotype. The chain couples TRBV27 to TRBJ2-3, with D perhaps TRBD2 (6 bases). From germline, CDR1 is MNHEY and CDR2 SMNVEV (reference sequence). The ends were cut back, 3 bases at V and 0 bases at J, with 10 bases in the middle. The length of the CDR3 is 15 residues. In DNA form, the CDR3 reads TGTGCCAGCAGTTTTGCGGGGACTAGCACAGATACGCAGTATTTT. Translating it yields CASSFAGTSTDTQYF.

Regarding this clonotype: The germline gene is not matched at one end of the junction; a read error may be the cause. The V and J genes are TRBV5-4 and TRBJ2-5; D call uncertain. Germline values: CDR1 SGHNT, CDR2 YYREEE (reference sequence). The CDR3 extends over 11 amino acids. CDR3 in amino acids: CVSTLGETQYF. The CDR3 coding sequence is TGTGTCAGCACCCTAGGAGAGACCCAGTACTTC. Looking up the rest from reference TRBV5-4 and TRBJ2-5 gives the full variable domain: ETGVTQSPTHLIKTRGQQVTLRCSSQSGHNTVSWYQQALGQGPQFIFQYYREEENGRGNFPPRFSGLQFPNYSSELNVNALELDDSALYLCVSTLGETQYFGPGTRLLVL.

The sample holds many counts of this clonotype. The chain has TRBV24-1 and TRBJ1-6, with a tentative D call TRBD1 (6 bases). V was shortened by 2 bases and J by 9 bases, with 10 bases between the two germline ends. Germline CDR1 is KGHDR and CDR2 is SFDVKD. This CDR3 spans 14 amino acids. The CDR3 is CATSDSGASSPLHF. The CDR3 nucleotides are TGTGCCACCAGTGATTCAGGGGCCAGTTCACCCCTCCACTTT.